Described below is a single TCR beta chain sequence and its context. With 4 bases clipped from V and 0 bases from J, the junction kept 5 bases outside the gene matches. The germline V gene encodes CDR1 SGHNT and CDR2 YYREEE (reference sequence). This CDR3 has 15 amino acids. These data originate in a study of shared clonotypes between healthy human individuals. Donors comprised only Caucasian adults living in Nashville, Tennessee. Libraries were prepared by immunoSEQ multiplex PCR; TCRdb keeps only in-frame clonotypes and omits some of them. Of some 2,000,000 clones listed, about 95% were seen once; the top ten hold 0.1% to 0.15%.

Material: naive CD4+ T cells sorted from blood. Subset denoted: CD45RA+ positively selected. This sequence was found in a man younger than 35 in good health. The chain employs TRBV5-4 and TRBJ1-1; 8 bases align to TRBD1. The DNA for the CDR3 is TGTGCCAGCAGCCCGGGGGACAGGCTGAACACTGAAGCTTTCTTT. Residues: CASSPGDRLNTEAFF.